What follows are 9 T cell receptor beta chains derived from one specimen sequenced in a study of identical twins. TCRdb redid the calling of the 5' RACE reads with MiXCR, one entry per CDR3 protein. This table has 1.5 million to 2 million distinct CDR3 sequences, roughly a third appearing once. Sequencing was carried out using cord blood. Receptor source: a newborn girl in good health.

The chain uses TRBV4-2 and TRBJ2-3, with 10 bases identical to TRBD2. From germline, CDR1 is LGHNA and CDR2 YNFKEQ. The CDR3 runs to 17 residues. V lost 3 bases, J lost 0 bases, and 6 bases stayed unmatched. The CDR3 nucleotides read TGTGCCAGCAGCCAGCGGGAGACTAGCGGGAGCACAGATACGCAGTATTTT. Translated, it gives CASSQRETSGSTDTQYF.

This clonotype came up once. Germline and junction disagree at one end, which may indicate a read error. The chain joins TRBV7-9 to TRBJ2-1, with 8 bases fitting TRBD2. The CDR3 extends over 17 amino acids. Germline loops: CDR1 SEHNR, CDR2 FQNEAQ (reference sequence). The CDR3 bases are TGTGCCAGCAGCTTACAAGTTCTGGCGGGGGGCGACAATGAGCGGTTCTTC. Protein sequence: CASSLQVLAGGDNERFF.

There are a few counts of this clonotype. This chain links TRBV7-2 with TRBJ2-7; D could derive from TRBD1 or TRBD2 (5 bases each). This CDR3 has 14 amino acids. V was trimmed by 4 bases and J by 2 bases, leaving 12 bases between them. Germline values: CDR1 SGHTA, CDR2 FQGNSA. Here the CDR3 DNA reads TGTGCCAGCAGCTACTTCGGGGCAGCCTACGAGCAGTACTTC. This encodes CASSYFGAAYEQYF.

This clonotype was picked up many times. The chain recombines TRBV4-2 with TRBJ2-1; TRBD2 matches at 16 bases. The germline gives CDR1 LGHNA, CDR2 YNFKEQ. The CDR3 totals 19 residues. The junction had 13 bases not matched to a gene; V was cut back by 3 bases and J by 8 bases. Here the CDR3 reads CASSHYPGLAGGGRDEQFF. CDR3 sequence (DNA): TGTGCCAGCAGCCATTACCCGGGACTAGCGGGAGGGGGTAGGGATGAGCAGTTCTTC.

V gene TRBV20-1 combines with J gene TRBJ2-5; 7 nucleotides align to TRBD1. TRBJ2-7 explains the end of the DNA better; the J call may be wrong. CDR3 length equals 14 residues. CDR1 and CDR2 from the germline V gene are DFQATT and SNEGSKA (reference sequence). The CDR3 coding sequence is TGCAGTGCTATCCCCTGGACAGGCACCCACGAGCAGTACTTC. Translated, it gives CSAIPWTGTHEQYF.

The V and J genes are TRBV10-3 and TRBJ1-1; perhaps TRBD1 as D (6 bases). The germline V gene has CDR1 ENHRY and CDR2 SYGVKD. V was shortened by 11 bases and J by 1 base, with 14 bases between the two germline ends. The CDR3 extends over 13 amino acids. The chain's CDR3 is CAVGSTGNTEAFF. For the CDR3, the DNA is TGTGCCGTCGGGTCGACAGGGAACACTGAAGCTTTCTTT.

The chain combines TRBV4-1 with TRBJ1-4, with unresolved D. The germline V gene encodes CDR1 MGHRA and CDR2 YSYEKL. This CDR3 has 16 residues. Trimming cost V 1 base and J 4 bases, with 13 bases left between them. The CDR3 here is CASSQGPLPHNEKLFF. The DNA of the CDR3 is TGCGCCAGCAGCCAAGGGCCTCTACCCCATAATGAAAAACTGTTTTTT.

The V and J genes are TRBV10-3 and TRBJ2-6; possible D gene TRBD1, 5 bases. Germline CDR1 is ENHRY and CDR2 is SYGVKD. Between the trimmed V and J ends, which lost 6 bases and 4 bases, there was a span of 19 bases. The CDR3 is made up of 17 amino acids. This chain's CDR3 is CAIRGRRASPGANVLTF. The DNA of the CDR3 is TGTGCCATCAGAGGTCGCAGGGCCAGTCCCGGGGCCAACGTCCTGACTTTC.

The gene calls are TRBV20-1 and TRBJ1-1; the D gene is possibly TRBD1 (5 bases). The CDR3 extends over 13 amino acids. From germline, CDR1 is DFQATT and CDR2 SNEGSKA (reference sequence). Between the trimmed V and J ends, which lost 5 bases and 0 bases, there was a span of 10 bases. CDR3: CSARDFLNTEAFF. The CDR3 nucleotides read TGCAGTGCTCGGGACTTCCTGAACACTGAAGCTTTCTTT.